This T cell receptor beta chain was obtained from a study of cytomegalovirus exposure and HLA in healthy donors. CDR1 and CDR2 from the germline V gene are SGHTS and YDEGEE. The CDR3 covers 17 residues. With V trimmed by 2 bases and J by 2 bases, 10 bases remained unmatched. Concerning this clone: Its target is unknown.

Study-wide points: Highest at DRB1 and lowest at HLA-C, TCR association rates differed among HLA loci in a later analysis. Listed as cytomegalovirus-associated were 164 TCR beta chains. Association of 16,951 TCR beta sequences with HLA alleles was found at 0.05 false discovery rate in a later analysis. One later analysis reportedly identified an Asian-associated ancestry cluster that showed fewer N-insertions than the roughly 720-donor mean.

The PCR had 60 Vbeta and 13 Jbeta primers. This table comes from immunoSEQ multiplex PCR, and its TCRdb copy is limited to in-frame clones, with some not included. The sample includes about 170,000 clones, approximately 70% of them seen just once. This TCR derives from a woman under 30 in good health and CMV-seropositive. The V call is TRBV5-8, the J call TRBJ1-2, with TRBD1 matching 9 bases. The source material was PBMCs. CDR3 in amino acids: CASSLQGASFRNYGYTF. DNA for the CDR3: TGTGCCAGCAGCTTACAGGGGGCGAGTTTTCGGAACTATGGCTACACCTTC.